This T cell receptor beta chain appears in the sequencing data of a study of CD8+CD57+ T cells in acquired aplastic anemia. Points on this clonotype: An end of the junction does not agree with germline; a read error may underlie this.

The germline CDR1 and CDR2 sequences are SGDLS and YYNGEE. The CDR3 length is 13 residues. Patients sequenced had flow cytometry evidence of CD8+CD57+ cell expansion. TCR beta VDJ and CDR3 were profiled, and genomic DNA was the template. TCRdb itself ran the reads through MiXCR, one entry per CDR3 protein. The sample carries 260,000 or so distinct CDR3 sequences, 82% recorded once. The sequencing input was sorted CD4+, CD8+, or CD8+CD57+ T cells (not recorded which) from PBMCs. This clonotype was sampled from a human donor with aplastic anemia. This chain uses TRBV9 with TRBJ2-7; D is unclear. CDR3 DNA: TGTGCCAGCAGCTTGGACCTACATTCCGAGAAGTACTTC. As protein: CASSLDLHSEKYF.